The source of this T cell receptor (beta chain) is a study of Ad26.COV2.S vaccination and SARS-CoV-2 variants. Study in general: Sample donor was a member of the COV1001 Ad26.COV2.S trial arm. Recipients of Ad26.COV2.S got it intramuscularly, once or twice 56 days apart.

From germline, CDR1 is MNHEY and CDR2 SVGAGI. The trim removed 5 bases at V and 1 base at J, leaving 2 bases unmatched. The CDR3 has 14 amino acids. The repertoire was sequenced with immunoSEQ multiplex PCR; TCRdb's copy has only in-frame clones and lacks some. The sample yields some 340,000 clones, just under 85% seen once. Comment on this clone: The sample holds other DNA sequences that translate to the same CDR3.

The treatment denotes: around 19 received Ad26.COV2.S at low or high dose, single or two shots; several received placebo; per-sample allocation not given. Material that was analyzed had been drawn on day 63 after the first vaccine or placebo injection. The vaccine antigen was prefusion-stabilized Wuhan SARS-CoV-2 spike. The chain employs TRBV6-5 and TRBJ1-2; 9 bases align to TRBD1. The receptor comes from a person between 18 and 65 years old who received the Ad26.COV2.S COVID-19 vaccine or a placebo. This specimen was peripheral blood, taken in a trial of Ad26.COV2.S vaccine versus placebo. The CDR3 DNA follows: TGTGCCAGCAGTCAGGGACAGGGTAACTATGGCTACACCTTC. It encodes CASSQGQGNYGYTF.